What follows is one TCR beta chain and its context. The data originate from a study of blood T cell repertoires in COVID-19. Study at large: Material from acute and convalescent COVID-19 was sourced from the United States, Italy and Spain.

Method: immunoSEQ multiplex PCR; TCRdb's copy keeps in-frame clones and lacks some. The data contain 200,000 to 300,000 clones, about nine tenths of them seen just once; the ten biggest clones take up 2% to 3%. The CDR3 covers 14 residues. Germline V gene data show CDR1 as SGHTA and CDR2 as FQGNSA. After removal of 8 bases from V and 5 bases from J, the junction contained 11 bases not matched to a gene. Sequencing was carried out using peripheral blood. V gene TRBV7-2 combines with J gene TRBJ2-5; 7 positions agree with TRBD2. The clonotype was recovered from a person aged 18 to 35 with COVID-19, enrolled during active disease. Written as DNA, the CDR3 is TGTGCCAGCGGATTGAATCCAGCGGGGGAGACCCAGTACTTC. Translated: CASGLNPAGETQYF.